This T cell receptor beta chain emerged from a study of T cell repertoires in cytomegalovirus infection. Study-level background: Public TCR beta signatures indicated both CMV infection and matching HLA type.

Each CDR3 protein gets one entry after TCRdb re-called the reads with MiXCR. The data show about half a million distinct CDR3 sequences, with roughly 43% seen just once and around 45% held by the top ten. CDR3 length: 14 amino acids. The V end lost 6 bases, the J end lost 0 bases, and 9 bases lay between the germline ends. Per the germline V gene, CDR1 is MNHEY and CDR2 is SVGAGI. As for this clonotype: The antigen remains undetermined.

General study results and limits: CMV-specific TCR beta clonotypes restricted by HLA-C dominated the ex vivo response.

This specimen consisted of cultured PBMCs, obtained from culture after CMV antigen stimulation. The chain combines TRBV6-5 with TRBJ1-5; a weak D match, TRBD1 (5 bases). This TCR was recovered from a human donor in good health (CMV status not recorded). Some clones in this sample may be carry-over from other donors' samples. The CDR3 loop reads CASRRQNSNQPQHF. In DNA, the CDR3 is TGTGCCAGCAGGCGACAGAATAGCAATCAGCCCCAGCATTTT.